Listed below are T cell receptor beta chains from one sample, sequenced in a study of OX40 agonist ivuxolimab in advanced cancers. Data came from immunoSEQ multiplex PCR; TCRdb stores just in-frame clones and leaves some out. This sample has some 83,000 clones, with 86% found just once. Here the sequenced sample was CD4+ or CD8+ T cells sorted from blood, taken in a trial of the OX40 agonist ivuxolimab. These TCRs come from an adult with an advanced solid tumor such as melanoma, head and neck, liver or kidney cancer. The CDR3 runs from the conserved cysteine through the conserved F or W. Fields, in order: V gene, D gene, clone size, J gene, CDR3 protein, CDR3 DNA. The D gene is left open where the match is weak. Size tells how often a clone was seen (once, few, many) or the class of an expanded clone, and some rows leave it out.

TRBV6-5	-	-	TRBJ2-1	CASSKSSSYNEQFF	TGTGCCAGCAGTAAGAGTAGCTCCTACAATGAGCAGTTCTTC
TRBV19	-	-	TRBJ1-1	CASTHTTAGQGWATMAFF	TGTGCCAGCACCCACACCACGGCCGGGCAGGGGTGGGCAACGATGGCTTTCTTT
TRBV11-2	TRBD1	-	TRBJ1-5	CASSLTGTGVQPQHF	TGTGCCAGCAGCCTAACCGGGACAGGGGTTCAGCCCCAGCATTTT
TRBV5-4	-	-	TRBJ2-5	CASSLEAVQETQYF	TGTGCCAGCAGCTTGGAGGCGGTCCAAGAGACCCAGTACTTC
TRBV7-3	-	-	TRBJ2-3	CASSLQGGSTDTQYF	TGTGCCAGCAGCTTACAAGGTGGAAGCACAGATACGCAGTATTTT
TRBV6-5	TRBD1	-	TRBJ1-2	CASRETGKGYGYTF	TGTGCCAGCAGGGAGACAGGGAAGGGCTATGGCTACACCTTC
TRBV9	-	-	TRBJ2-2	CASSVRVQSGTGELFF	TGTGCCAGCAGCGTACGGGTACAGTCGGGAACCGGGGAGCTGTTTTTT
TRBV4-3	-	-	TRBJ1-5	CASSQDFNQPQHF	TGCGCCAGCAGCCAGGACTTCAATCAGCCCCAGCATTTT
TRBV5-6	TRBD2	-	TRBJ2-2	CASSLYRTSGINTGELFF	TGTGCCAGCAGCTTGTATAGGACTAGCGGTATTAACACCGGGGAGCTGTTTTTT
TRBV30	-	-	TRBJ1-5	CAFSKGTTNQPQHF	TGTGCCTTTTCTAAGGGGACGACAAATCAGCCCCAGCATTTT
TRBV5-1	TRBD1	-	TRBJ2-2	CASSSGQRENTGELFF	TGCGCCAGCAGCTCGGGACAGAGGGAGAACACCGGGGAGCTGTTTTTT
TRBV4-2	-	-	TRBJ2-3	CASSPNGGRADTQYF	TGTGCCAGCAGCCCTAATGGGGGCCGGGCAGATACGCAGTATTTT
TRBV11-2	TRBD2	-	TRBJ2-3	CASSLWRLAGDGSTDTQYF	TGTGCCAGCAGCTTATGGCGGCTAGCGGGGGACGGGAGCACAGATACGCAGTATTTT
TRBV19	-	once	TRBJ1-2	CASSNTGKVYGYTF	TGTGCCAGTAGTAACACAGGGAAGGTCTATGGCTACACCTTC
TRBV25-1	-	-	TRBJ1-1	CASRGTNTEAFF	TGTGCCAGCAGGGGGACGAACACTGAAGCTTTCTTT
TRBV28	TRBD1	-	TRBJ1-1	CASTLSTGGEAFF	TGTGCCAGCACCCTGAGCACAGGGGGCGAAGCTTTCTTT
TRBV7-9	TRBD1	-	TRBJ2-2	CASSLAGTGPNTGELFF	TGTGCCAGCAGCTTAGCTGGGACAGGGCCGAACACCGGGGAGCTGTTTTTT
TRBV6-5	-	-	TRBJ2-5	CASSYSLEGTQYF	TGTGCCAGCAGTTACAGTCTGGAGGGGACCCAGTACTTC
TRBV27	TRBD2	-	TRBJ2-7	CASSRDYVYEQYF	TGTGCCAGCAGTCGGGACTACGTCTACGAGCAGTACTTC
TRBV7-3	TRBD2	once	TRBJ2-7	CASSPQAGVGEQYF	TGTGCCAGCAGCCCTCAAGCGGGAGTCGGCGAGCAGTACTTC
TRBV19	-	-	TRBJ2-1	CASSFDRQRPYNEQFF	TGTGCCAGTAGTTTTGATCGACAGCGACCTTACAATGAGCAGTTCTTC
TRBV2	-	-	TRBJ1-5	CASSARLPSNQPQHF	TGTGCCAGCAGTGCAAGACTACCATCAAATCAGCCCCAGCATTTT